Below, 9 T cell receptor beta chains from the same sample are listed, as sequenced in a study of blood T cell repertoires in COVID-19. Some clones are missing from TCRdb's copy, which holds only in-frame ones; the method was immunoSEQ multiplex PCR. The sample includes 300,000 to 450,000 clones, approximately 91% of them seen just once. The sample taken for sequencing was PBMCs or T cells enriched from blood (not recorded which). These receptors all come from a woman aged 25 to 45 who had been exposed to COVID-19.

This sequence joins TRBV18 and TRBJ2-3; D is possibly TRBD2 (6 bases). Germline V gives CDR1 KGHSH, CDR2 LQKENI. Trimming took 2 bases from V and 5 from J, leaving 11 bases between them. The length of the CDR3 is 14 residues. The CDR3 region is CASSPRRDGDTQYF. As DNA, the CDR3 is TGTGCCAGCTCACCAAGGCGGGACGGAGATACGCAGTATTTT.

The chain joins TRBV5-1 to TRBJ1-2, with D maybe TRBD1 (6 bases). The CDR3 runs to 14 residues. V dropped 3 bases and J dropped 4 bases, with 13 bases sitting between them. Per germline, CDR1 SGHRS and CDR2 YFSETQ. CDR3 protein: CASSSIPGAYGYTF. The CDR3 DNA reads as TGCGCCAGCAGCTCGATCCCAGGGGCCTATGGCTACACCTTC.

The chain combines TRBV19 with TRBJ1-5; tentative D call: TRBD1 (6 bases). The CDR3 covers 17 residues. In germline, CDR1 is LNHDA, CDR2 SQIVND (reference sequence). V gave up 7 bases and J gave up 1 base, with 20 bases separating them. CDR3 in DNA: TGTGCCAGTATGTCAGGGGCCCTACTCGGCAGCAATCAGCCCCAGCATTTT. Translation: CASMSGALLGSNQPQHF.

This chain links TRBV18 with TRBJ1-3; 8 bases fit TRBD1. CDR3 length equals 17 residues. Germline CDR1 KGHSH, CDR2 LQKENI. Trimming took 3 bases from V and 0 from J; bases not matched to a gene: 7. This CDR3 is CASSPSDRGLSGNTIYF. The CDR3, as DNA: TGTGCCAGCTCACCCAGTGACAGGGGCCTCTCTGGAAACACCATATATTTT.

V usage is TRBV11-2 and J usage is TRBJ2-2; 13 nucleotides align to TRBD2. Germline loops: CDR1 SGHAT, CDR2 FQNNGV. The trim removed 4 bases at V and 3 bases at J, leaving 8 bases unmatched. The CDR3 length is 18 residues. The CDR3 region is CASSSTSGRALDTGELFF. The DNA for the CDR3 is TGTGCCAGCAGCTCCACTAGCGGGAGGGCCCTCGACACCGGGGAGCTGTTTTTT.

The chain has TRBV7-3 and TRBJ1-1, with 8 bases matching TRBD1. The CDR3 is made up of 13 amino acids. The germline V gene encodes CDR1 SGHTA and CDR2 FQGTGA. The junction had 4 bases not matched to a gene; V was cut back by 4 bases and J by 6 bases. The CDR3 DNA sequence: TGTGCCAGCAGCTCCGACAGGGGCGCTGAAGCTTTCTTT. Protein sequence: CASSSDRGAEAFF. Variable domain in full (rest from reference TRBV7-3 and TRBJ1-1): GAGVSQTPSNKVTEKGKYVELRCDPISGHTALYWYRQSLGQGPEFLIYFQGTGAADDSGLPNDRFFAVRPEGSVSTLKIQRTERGDSAVYLCASSSDRGAEAFFGQGTRLTVV.

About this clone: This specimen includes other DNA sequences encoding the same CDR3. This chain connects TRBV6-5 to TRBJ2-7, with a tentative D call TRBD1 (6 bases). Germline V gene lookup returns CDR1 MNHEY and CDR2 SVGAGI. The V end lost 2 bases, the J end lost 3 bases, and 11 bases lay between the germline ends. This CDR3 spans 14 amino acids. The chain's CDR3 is CASSYGRGGYEQYF. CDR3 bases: TGTGCCAGCAGTTACGGACGAGGGGGCTACGAGCAGTACTTC.

Here the CDR3 reads CASTIAIPYNEQFF. The DNA for the CDR3 is TGTGCCAGTACCATAGCCATTCCCTACAATGAGCAGTTCTTC. J is TRBJ2-1 and V is TRBV19; D not certain. Trimming took off 7 bases at V and 2 bases at J, with 12 bases between the two ends. The germline V gene has CDR1 LNHDA and CDR2 SQIVND (reference sequence). This CDR3 has 14 amino acids.

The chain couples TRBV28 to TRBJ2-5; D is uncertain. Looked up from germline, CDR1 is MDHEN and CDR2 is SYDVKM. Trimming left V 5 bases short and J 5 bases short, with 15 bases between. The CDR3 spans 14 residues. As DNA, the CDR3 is TGTGCCAGCAGTCCCCCGCAGGAACGGGAGACCCAGTACTTC. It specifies CASSPPQERETQYF.